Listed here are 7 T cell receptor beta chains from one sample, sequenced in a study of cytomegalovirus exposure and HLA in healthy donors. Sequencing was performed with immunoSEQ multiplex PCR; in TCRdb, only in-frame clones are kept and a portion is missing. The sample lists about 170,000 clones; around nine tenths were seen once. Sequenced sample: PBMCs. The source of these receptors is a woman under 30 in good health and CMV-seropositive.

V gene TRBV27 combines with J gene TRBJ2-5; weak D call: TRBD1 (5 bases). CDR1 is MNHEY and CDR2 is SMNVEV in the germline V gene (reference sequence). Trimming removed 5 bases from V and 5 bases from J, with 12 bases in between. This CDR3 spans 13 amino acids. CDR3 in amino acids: CASSVRGWETQYF. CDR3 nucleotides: TGTGCCAGCAGTGTAAGGGGCTGGGAGACCCAGTACTTC.

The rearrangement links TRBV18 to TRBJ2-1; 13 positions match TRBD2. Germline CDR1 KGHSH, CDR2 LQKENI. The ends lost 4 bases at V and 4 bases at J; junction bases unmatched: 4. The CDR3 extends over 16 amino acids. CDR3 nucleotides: TGTGCCAGCTCACGGGGGACTAGCGGGAAGTACAATGAGCAGTTCTTC. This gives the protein CASSRGTSGKYNEQFF.

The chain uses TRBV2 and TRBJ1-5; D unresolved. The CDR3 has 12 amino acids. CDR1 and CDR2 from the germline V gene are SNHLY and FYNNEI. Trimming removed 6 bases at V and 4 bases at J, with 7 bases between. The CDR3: CASRRHNQPQHF. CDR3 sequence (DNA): TGTGCCAGCAGGCGACATAATCAGCCCCAGCATTTT.

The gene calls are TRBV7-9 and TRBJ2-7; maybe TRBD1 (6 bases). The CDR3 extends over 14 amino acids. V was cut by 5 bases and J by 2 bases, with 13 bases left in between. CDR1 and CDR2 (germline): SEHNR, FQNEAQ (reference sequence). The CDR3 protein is CASSDTGTTYEQYF. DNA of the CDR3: TGTGCCAGCAGCGACACCGGGACAACCTACGAGCAGTACTTC.

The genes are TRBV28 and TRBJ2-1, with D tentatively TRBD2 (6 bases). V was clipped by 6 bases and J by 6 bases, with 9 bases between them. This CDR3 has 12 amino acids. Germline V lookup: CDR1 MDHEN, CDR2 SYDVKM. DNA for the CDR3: TGTGCCAGCAGACGGGACTTCAATGAGCAGTTCTTC. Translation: CASRRDFNEQFF. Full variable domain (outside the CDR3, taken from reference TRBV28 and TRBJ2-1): DVKVTQSSRYLVKRTGEKVFLECVQDMDHENMFWYRQDPGLGLRLIYFSYDVKMKEKGDIPEGYSVSREKKERFSLILESASTNQTSMYLCASRRDFNEQFFGPGTRLTVL.

This CDR3 reads CASSEGSLNTEAFF. The CDR3 nucleotides are TGTGCCAGCAGTGAAGGGAGTCTGAACACTGAAGCTTTCTTT. The chain is built from TRBV6-1 and TRBJ1-1, with D unresolved. The V end was cut by 1 base, the J end by 0 bases, with 6 bases between. The CDR3 has 14 residues. The V gene's germline CDR1 is MNHNS and CDR2 SASEGT.

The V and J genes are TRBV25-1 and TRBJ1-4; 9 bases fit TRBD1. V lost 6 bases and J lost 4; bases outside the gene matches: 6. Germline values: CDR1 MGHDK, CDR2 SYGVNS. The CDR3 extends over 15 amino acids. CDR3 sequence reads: CASSGGTGFNEKLFF. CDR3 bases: TGTGCCAGCAGCGGGGGGACAGGGTTTAATGAAAAACTGTTTTTT.